This T cell receptor (beta chain) was obtained from a study of PD-1 blockade in classical Hodgkin lymphoma. Overall study findings and caveats: Individuals who commenced nivolumab within less than 1 year of ASCT were excluded. Complete responders showed a baseline diversity that resembled the diversity of newly diagnosed patients. Researchers reported that CD4+ TCR diversity, though not CD8+, rose significantly by C4D1.

This CDR3 spans 14 amino acids. Trimming took 5 bases from V and 7 from J; bases not matched to a gene: 3. Per germline, CDR1 SEHNR and CDR2 FQNEAQ (reference sequence). For this clone: Its antigen is as yet unknown.

Profiled with immunoSEQ multiplex PCR; TCRdb holds only in-frame clones, not every one. Counted here are roughly 100,000 clones, more than 70% occurring once; the ten biggest clones make up about 20%. Time point indicated: cycle 4 day 1 (C4D1), after six to seven weeks of nivolumab. Every patient experienced relapse after autologous stem cell transplantation, and brentuximab vedotin exposure varied. Complete response, partial response or progressive disease was recorded as best response. The input for sequencing was peripheral blood mononuclear cells (PBMCs), taken before the fourth cycle of nivolumab. This TCR came from a human donor with classical Hodgkin lymphoma. V and J are TRBV7-9 and TRBJ1-4; 11 nucleotides agree with TRBD1. CDR3 sequence (DNA): TGTGCCAGCAGCCCGGGACAGGGGGGTGAAAAACTGTTTTTT. Translation: CASSPGQGGEKLFF.